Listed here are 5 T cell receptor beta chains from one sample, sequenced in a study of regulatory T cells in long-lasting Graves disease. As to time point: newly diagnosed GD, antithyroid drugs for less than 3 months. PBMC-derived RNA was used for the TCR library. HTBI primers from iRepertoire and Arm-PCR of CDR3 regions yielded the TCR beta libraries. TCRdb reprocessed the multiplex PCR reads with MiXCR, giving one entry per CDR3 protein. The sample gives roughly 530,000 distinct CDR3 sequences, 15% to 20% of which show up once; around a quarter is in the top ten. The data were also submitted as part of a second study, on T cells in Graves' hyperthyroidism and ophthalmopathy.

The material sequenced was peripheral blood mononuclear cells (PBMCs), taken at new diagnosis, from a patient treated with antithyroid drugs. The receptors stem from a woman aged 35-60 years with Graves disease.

CDR3 sequence reads: CASSKGQGNGNTIYF. Here the CDR3 DNA reads TGTGCCAGCAGCAAGGGACAGGGGAATGGAAACACCATATATTTT. This rearrangement joins TRBV7-8 to TRBJ1-3; 10 bases are shared with TRBD1. The CDR3 is made up of 15 amino acids. V was pared by 5 bases and J by 3 bases, with 4 bases of the junction left unmatched. Germline CDR1 is SGHVS and CDR2 is FQNEAQ.

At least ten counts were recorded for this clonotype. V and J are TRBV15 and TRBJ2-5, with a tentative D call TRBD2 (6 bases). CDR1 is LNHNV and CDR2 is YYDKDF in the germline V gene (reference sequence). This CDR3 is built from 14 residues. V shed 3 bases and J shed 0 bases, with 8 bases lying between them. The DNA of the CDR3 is TGTGCCACCAGCAGGGAGGGAAACCAAGAGACCCAGTACTTC. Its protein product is CATSREGNQETQYF.

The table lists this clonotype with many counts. The CDR3 DNA follows: TGTGCCAGCAACCTTCCCGGGACTACTGGAAACACCATATATTTT. Protein product: CASNLPGTTGNTIYF. J is TRBJ1-3 and V is TRBV28, with a possible D match to TRBD1 (5 bases). This CDR3 contains 15 residues. V lost 7 bases, J lost 2 bases, and 15 bases lay in between. Germline lookup yields CDR1 MDHEN and CDR2 SYDVKM.

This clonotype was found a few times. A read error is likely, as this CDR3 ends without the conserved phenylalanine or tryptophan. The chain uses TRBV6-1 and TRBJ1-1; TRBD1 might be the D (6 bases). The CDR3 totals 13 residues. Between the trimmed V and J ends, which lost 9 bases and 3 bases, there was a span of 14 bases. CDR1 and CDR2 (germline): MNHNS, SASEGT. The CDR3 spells CASTGFTYTEAFL. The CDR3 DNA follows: TGTGCCAGTACAGGGTTTACCTACACTGAAGCTTTCCTT.

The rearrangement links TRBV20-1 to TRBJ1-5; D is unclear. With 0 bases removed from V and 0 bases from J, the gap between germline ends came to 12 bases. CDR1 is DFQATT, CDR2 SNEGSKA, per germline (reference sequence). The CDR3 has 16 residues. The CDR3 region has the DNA TGCAGTGCTAGAGATCTACATAGAAATAGCAATCAGCCCCAGCATTTT. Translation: CSARDLHRNSNQPQHF.